This is a list of T cell receptor beta chains from one sample in a study of T cell repertoires in cytomegalovirus infection. TCRdb re-derived calls from the reads in MiXCR, one entry per CDR3 protein. The data show hundreds of thousands of distinct CDR3 sequences, with around 30% seen just once and over 11% held by the top ten. These TCRs are of unknown antigen specificity. Source: cultured CD8+ T cells from PBMCs, taken from culture after CMV antigen stimulation. The receptors stem from a human donor in good health (CMV status not recorded). Some clones in this sample may be carry-over from other donors' samples. Both conserved end residues are part of each CDR3. The order of the fields is CDR3 DNA, CDR3 protein, D gene, V gene, clone size, J gene. A D gene is named only where the DNA matches it firmly. The size entry is marked missing in some rows and otherwise reads once, few, many or a size class.

TGTGCCACCAGGGTAACCGGGGAGCTGTTTTTT CATRVTGELFF NA TRBV15 few TRBJ2-2
TGTGCCAGCAGTGACACGGGACAGATCTATGGCTACACCTTC CASSDTGQIYGYTF TRBD1 TRBV12-3/TRBV12-4 NA TRBJ1-2
TGTGCCAGCAGCCAAAGCTACGGAAACAGGCGAGAGACCCAGTACTTC CASSQSYGNRRETQYF NA TRBV4-2 few TRBJ2-5
TGTGCCAGCAGCTTAATAGGCGCTAGCACAGATACGCAGTATTTT CASSLIGASTDTQYF NA TRBV7-2 many TRBJ2-3
TGTGCCAGCAGCTTAGGGGGCCTTATATGGGACAGGGGAACTTATAGCAATCAGCCCCAGCATTTT CASSLGGLIWDRGTYSNQPQHF TRBD1 TRBV7-2 many TRBJ1-5
TGTGCCAGCGAGGCCCAATTGGGGGGCACTGAAGCTTTCTTT CASEAQLGGTEAFF NA TRBV6-1 NA TRBJ1-1
TGTGCCAGCAGTCCTAGCGGGGGGGTCTTCCATGAGCAGTTCTTC CASSPSGGVFHEQFF TRBD2 TRBV6-1 many TRBJ2-1
TGTGCCAGCAGCCAAGATCTGACTAGCGGGGCTCAAGAGACCCAGTACTTC CASSQDLTSGAQETQYF TRBD2 TRBV3-1 few TRBJ2-5
TGTGCCCTGGGACAGGGTCGAGAGGTGAACACTGAAGCTTTCTTT CALGQGREVNTEAFF TRBD1 TRBV28 few TRBJ1-1
TGTGCCAGCAGTGAAGGGGTCTTTGGCTACACCTTC CASSEGVFGYTF NA TRBV6-1 few TRBJ1-2
TGTGCCAGCAGCCAAAGCTTTGATGTCGGCTACAATGAGCAGTTCTTC CASSQSFDVGYNEQFF NA TRBV3-1 NA TRBJ2-1
TGCAGTGCCACCGACAGCCCTCGTAGCCATGGCTACACCTTC CSATDSPRSHGYTF NA TRBV20-1 many TRBJ1-2
TGTGCCAGCAGCCCCAGCCCTCGGGGTATGGTTTCGGGTGGCTACACCTTC CASSPSPRGMVSGGYTF NA TRBV27 few TRBJ1-2
TGTGCCCTCCTGCAGGGTTTCATGAACACTGAAGCTTTCTTT CALLQGFMNTEAFF NA TRBV6-1 NA TRBJ1-1
TGTGCCAGCAGCCCTGGACAGTTTGCAAATGAAAAACTGTTTTTT CASSPGQFANEKLFF NA TRBV7-2 many TRBJ1-4
TGTGCCAGCAGTGACCTAGGACAGGGGAGGTACGAGCAGTACTTC CASSDLGQGRYEQYF TRBD1 TRBV12-3/TRBV12-4 many TRBJ2-7
TGTGCCAGCAGCCCCTACACTGTATTAGCGGGGGCCTACAATGAGCAGTTCTTC CASSPYTVLAGAYNEQFF TRBD2 TRBV7-8 NA TRBJ2-1
TGTGCCAGCAGCTCTTTTGGACTAGCCGTTCGGTACGAGCAGTACTTC CASSSFGLAVRYEQYF TRBD2 TRBV7-2 many TRBJ2-7
TGTGCCAGCAGCTTACGGATGGGACAGAACCTTATCTCTGGGGCCAACGTCCTGACTTTC CASSLRMGQNLISGANVLTF TRBD1 TRBV7-9 many TRBJ2-6
TGTGCCAGCAGTTACTCGATCCAGGGCGGCTACAATGAGCAGTTCTTC CASSYSIQGGYNEQFF NA TRBV6-2/TRBV6-3 few TRBJ2-1
TGTGCCAGCAGCTTAGGGGAAGGAAGGGCTGAAGCTTTCTTT CASSLGEGRAEAFF NA TRBV7-6 many TRBJ1-1
TGCGCCAGCAGCCACCTCGGACAGTTCGACACTGATACGCAGTATTTT CASSHLGQFDTDTQYF NA TRBV4-1 NA TRBJ2-3
TGTGCCATCAGTCCTTCGGACCGAAACACCATATATTTT CAISPSDRNTIYF NA TRBV10-3 many TRBJ1-3
TGCGCCAGCAGCTTGGCCGACAGGCTCACAGATACGCAGTATTTT CASSLADRLTDTQYF NA TRBV5-1 NA TRBJ2-3
TGTGCCAGCTCGAGTGGAGGGAATTCTAATGAAAAACTGTTTTTT CASSSGGNSNEKLFF NA TRBV19 NA TRBJ1-4
TGTGCCAGCAGCTTAGTCCAGACTAATGAAAAACTGTTTTTT CASSLVQTNEKLFF NA TRBV7-2 few TRBJ1-4
TGTGCCAGCAGCCCTTGGGGTAGCGGGGGCGGCCTCGAGCAGTACTTC CASSPWGSGGGLEQYF TRBD2 TRBV7-6 many TRBJ2-7
TGTGCCAGCAGTTTAGGGAAGGGGATCAGCTATGGCTACACCTTC CASSLGKGISYGYTF NA TRBV27 NA TRBJ1-2
TGCGCCAGCAGCCAAGTTGGGGACAGCTTATATGGCTACACCTTC CASSQVGDSLYGYTF TRBD1 TRBV4-3 few TRBJ1-2
TGTGCCAGCAGCTTAGAATCCGGGGGGCCCTACGAGCAGTACTTC CASSLESGGPYEQYF NA TRBV7-4 NA TRBJ2-7
TGTGCCAGCAGTTCCCTTCGGGAGGGAATGAACATTCAGTACTTC CASSSLREGMNIQYF TRBD2 TRBV6-6 NA TRBJ2-4
TGTGTCAGCAGTCGACTCAGTCGGGGAGAGGACGGCTACACCTTC CVSSRLSRGEDGYTF NA TRBV7-8 NA TRBJ1-2
TGTGCCAGCAGTTGGGGCAGGGGGCTTTCACCCCTCCACTTT CASSWGRGLSPLHF TRBD1 TRBV27 NA TRBJ1-6
TGTGCCAGCAGTTTTCTTCCGGGACAGGAGAATGAAAAACTGTTTTTT CASSFLPGQENEKLFF TRBD1 TRBV6-1 few TRBJ1-4
TGTGCCAGCAGCCCGGTCCCGGGAGGAAGCACAGATACGCAGTATTTT CASSPVPGGSTDTQYF TRBD2 TRBV7-9 NA TRBJ2-3
TGTGCCAGCAGCTCATCGGCGGACGGCAAGCGGGAAAAACTGTTTTTT CASSSSADGKREKLFF NA TRBV7-9 NA TRBJ1-4
TGTGCCAGCACCTTTCGTGTAGCGGGGGGGACACCCTACAATGAGCAGTTCTTC CASTFRVAGGTPYNEQFF TRBD2 TRBV12-3/TRBV12-4 few TRBJ2-1
TGTGCCAGCAGTTACTCTAGCGCCGACACAGATACGCAGTATTTT CASSYSSADTDTQYF NA TRBV6-2/TRBV6-3 NA TRBJ2-3
TGTGCCAGCAGTTTCGTAGCGGGGGCCAACGGAGAGACCCAGTACTTC CASSFVAGANGETQYF TRBD2 TRBV12-3/TRBV12-4 many TRBJ2-5
TGCGCCAGCAGCCAAGATGCCGCGGGGAGTTTGGGCAATGAGCAGTTCTTC CASSQDAAGSLGNEQFF NA TRBV4-3 NA TRBJ2-1